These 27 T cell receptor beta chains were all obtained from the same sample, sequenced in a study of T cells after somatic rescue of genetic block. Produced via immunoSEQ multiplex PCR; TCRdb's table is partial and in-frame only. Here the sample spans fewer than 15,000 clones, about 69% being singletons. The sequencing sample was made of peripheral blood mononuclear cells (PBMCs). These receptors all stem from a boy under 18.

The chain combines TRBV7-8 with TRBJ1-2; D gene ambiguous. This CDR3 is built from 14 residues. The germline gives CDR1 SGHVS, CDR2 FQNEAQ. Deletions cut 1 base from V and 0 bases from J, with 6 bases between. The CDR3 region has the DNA TGTGCCAGCAGCTTAGGGGTCGCTAACTATGGCTACACCTTC. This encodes CASSLGVANYGYTF.

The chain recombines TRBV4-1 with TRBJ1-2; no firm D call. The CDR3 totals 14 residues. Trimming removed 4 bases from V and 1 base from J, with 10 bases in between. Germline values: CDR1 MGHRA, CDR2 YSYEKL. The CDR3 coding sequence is TGCGCCAGCAGCCCCCGGCAGCTTAACTATGGCTACACCTTC. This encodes CASSPRQLNYGYTF.

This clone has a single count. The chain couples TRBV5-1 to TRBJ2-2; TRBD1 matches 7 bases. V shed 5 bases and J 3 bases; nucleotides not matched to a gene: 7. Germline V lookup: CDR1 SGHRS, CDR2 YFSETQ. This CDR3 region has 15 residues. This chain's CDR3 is CASSPQGWDTGELFF. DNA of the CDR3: TGCGCCAGCAGTCCACAGGGGTGGGACACCGGGGAGCTGTTTTTT.

CDR3 sequence (DNA): TGTGCCAGCAGATCCACTTCAAACATCGATGAGCAGTTCTTC. Encoded protein: CASRSTSNIDEQFF. This chain links TRBV7-9 with TRBJ2-1; D gene ambiguous. Deletions cut 6 bases from V and 8 bases from J, with 17 bases between. The length of the CDR3 is 14 residues. Germline V lookup: CDR1 SEHNR, CDR2 FQNEAQ (reference sequence).

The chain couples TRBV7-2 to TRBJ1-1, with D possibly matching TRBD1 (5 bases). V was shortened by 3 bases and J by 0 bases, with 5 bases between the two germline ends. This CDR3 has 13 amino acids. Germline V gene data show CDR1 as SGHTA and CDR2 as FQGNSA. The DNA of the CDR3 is TGTGCCAGCAGCTTCAGGGTGAACACTGAAGCTTTCTTT. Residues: CASSFRVNTEAFF.

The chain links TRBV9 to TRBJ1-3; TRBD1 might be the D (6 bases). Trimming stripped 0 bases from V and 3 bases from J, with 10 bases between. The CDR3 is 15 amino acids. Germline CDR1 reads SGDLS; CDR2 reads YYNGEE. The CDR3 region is CASSVVAGVGNTIYF. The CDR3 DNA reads TGTGCCAGCAGCGTAGTTGCAGGGGTTGGAAACACCATATATTTT.

This CDR3 is CASSIVGSSTDTQYF. The DNA of the CDR3 is TGCGCCAGCAGCATCGTAGGCTCTAGCACAGATACGCAGTATTTT. The J gene is TRBJ2-3, the V gene TRBV5-1; D gene uncertain. CDR1 SGHRS and CDR2 YFSETQ come from the germline V gene. The V gene lost 4 bases and the J gene lost 0 bases, with 12 bases spanning the gap. The CDR3 totals 15 residues.

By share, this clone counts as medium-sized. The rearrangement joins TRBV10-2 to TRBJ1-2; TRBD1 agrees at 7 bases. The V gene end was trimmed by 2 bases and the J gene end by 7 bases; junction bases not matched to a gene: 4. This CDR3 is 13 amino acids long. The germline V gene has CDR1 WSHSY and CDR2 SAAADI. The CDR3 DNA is TGCGCCAGCAGTGAGCCAGGGGGTTCTGGCTACACCTTC. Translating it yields CASSEPGGSGYTF.

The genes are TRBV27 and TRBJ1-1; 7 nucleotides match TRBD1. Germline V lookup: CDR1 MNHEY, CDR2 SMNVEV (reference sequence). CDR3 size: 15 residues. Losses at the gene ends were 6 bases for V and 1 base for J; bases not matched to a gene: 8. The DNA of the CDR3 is TGTGCCAGCAGCCGCTCCCGACAGGGGAACACTGAAGCTTTCTTT. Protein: CASSRSRQGNTEAFF.

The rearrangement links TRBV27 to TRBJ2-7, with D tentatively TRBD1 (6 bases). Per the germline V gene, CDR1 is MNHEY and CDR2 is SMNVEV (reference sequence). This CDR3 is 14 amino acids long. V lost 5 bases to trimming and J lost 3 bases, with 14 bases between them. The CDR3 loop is CASSPGTPIYEQYF. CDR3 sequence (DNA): TGTGCCAGCAGTCCCGGGACACCGATCTACGAGCAGTACTTC.

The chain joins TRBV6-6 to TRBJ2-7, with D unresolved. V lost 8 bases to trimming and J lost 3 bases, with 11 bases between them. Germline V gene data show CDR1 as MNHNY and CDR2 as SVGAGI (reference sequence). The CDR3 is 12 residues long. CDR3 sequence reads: CASSPGRYEQYF. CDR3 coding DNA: TGTGCCAGCTCTCCTGGACGCTACGAGCAGTACTTC.

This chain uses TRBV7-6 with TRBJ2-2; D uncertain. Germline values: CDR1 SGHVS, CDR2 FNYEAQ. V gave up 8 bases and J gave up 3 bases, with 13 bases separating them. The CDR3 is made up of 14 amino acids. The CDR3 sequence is CASARAGDTGELFF. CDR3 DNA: TGTGCCAGCGCACGGGCTGGAGACACCGGGGAGCTGTTTTTT.

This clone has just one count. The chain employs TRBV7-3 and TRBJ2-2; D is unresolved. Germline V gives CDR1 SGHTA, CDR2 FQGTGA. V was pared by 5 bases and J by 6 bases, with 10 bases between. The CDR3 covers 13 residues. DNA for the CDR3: TGTGCCAGCAGCCTCCCTATGGCCGGGGAGCTGTTTTTT. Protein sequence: CASSLPMAGELFF.

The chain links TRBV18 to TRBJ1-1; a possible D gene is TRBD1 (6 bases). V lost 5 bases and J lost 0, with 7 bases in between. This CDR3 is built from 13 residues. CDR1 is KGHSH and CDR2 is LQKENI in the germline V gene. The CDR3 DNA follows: TGTGCCAGCTCATACAGGGTGAACACTGAAGCTTTCTTT. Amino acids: CASSYRVNTEAFF.

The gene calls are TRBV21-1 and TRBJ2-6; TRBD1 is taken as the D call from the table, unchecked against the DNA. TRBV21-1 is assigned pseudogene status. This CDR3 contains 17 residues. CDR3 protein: CASSIYLQQSRANVLTF. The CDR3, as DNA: TGTGCCAGCAGTATTTATTTACAACAAAGTCGGGCCAACGTCCTGACTTTC.

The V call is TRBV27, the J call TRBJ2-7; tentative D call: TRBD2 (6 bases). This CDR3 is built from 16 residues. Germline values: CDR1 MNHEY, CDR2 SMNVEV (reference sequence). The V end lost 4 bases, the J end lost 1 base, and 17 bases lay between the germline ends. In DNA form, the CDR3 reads TGTGCCAGCAGTTGGAAGGGAGGCCCCGAATCCTACGAGCAGTACTTC. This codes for CASSWKGGPESYEQYF.

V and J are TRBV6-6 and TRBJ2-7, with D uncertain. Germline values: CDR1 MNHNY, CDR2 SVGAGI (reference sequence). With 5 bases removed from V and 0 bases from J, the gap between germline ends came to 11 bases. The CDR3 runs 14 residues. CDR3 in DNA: TGTGCCAGCAGTCCACTACCGTACTCCTACGAGCAGTACTTC. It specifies CASSPLPYSYEQYF.

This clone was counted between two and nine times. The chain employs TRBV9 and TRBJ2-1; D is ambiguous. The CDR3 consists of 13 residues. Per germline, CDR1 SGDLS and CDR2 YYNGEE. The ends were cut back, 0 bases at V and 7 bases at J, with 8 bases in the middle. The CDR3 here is CASSVASGNEQFF. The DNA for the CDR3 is TGTGCCAGCAGCGTAGCTTCAGGTAATGAGCAGTTCTTC.

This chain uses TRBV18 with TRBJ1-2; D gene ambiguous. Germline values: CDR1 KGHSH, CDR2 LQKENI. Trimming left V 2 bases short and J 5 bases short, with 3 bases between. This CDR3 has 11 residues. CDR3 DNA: TGTGCCAGCTCACCAGGGTATGGCTACACCTTC. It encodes CASSPGYGYTF. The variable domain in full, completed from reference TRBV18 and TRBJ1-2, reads NAGVMQNPRHLVRRRGQEARLRCSPMKGHSHVYWYRQLPEEGLKFMVYLQKENIIDESGMPKERFSAEFPKEGPSILRIQQVVRGDSAAYFCASSPGYGYTFGSGTRLTVV.

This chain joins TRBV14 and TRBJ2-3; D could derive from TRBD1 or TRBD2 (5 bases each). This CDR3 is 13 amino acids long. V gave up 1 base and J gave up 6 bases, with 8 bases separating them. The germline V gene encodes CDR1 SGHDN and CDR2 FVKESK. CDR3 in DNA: TGTGCCAGCAGCCAAGGGGGGTGGGATACGCAGTATTTT. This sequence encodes CASSQGGWDTQYF.

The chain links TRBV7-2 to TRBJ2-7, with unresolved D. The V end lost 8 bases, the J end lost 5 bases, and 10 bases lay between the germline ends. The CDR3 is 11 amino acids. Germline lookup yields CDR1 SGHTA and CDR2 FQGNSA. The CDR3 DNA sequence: TGTGCCAGCCGAACGATCCACGAGCAGTACTTC. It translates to CASRTIHEQYF. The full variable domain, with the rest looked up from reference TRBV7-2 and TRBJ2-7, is GAGVSQSPSNKVTEKGKDVELRCDPISGHTALYWYRQSLGQGLEFLIYFQGNSAPDKSGLPSDRFSAERTGGSVSTLTIQRTQQEDSAVYLCASRTIHEQYFGPGTRLTVT.

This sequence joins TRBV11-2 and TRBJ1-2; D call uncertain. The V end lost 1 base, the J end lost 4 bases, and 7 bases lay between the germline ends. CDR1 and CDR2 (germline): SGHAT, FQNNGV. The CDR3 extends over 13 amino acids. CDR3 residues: CASSLASFYGYTF. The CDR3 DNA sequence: TGTGCCAGCAGCTTAGCCAGCTTCTATGGCTACACCTTC. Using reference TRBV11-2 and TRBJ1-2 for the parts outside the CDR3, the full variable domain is EAGVAQSPRYKIIEKRQSVAFWCNPISGHATLYWYQQILGQGPKLLIQFQNNGVVDDSQLPKDRFSAERLKGVDSTLKIQPAKLEDSAVYLCASSLASFYGYTFGSGTRLTVV.

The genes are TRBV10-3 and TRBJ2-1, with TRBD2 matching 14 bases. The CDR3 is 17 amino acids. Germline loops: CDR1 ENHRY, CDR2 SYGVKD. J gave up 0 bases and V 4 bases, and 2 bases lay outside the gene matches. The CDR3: CAISGLAGGSSYNEQFF. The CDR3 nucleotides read TGTGCCATCAGTGGACTAGCGGGGGGGAGCTCCTACAATGAGCAGTTCTTC.

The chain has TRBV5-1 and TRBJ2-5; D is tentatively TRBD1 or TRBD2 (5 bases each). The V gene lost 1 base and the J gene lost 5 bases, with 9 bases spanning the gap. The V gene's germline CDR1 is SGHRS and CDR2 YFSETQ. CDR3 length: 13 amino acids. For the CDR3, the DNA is TGCGCCAGCAGCTTGCTGGGGACGGAGACCCAGTACTTC. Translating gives CASSLLGTETQYF.

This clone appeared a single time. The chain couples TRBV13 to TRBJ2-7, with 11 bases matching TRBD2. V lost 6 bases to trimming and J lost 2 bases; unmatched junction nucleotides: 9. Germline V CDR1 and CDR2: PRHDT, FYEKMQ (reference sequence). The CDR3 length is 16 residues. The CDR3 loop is CASSSRSGRGAYEQYF. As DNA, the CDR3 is TGTGCCAGCAGTTCCCGTAGCGGGAGGGGAGCCTACGAGCAGTACTTC.

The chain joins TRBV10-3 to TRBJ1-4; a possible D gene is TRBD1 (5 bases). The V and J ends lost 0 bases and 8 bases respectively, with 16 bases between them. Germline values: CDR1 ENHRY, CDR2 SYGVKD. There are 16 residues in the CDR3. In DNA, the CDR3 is TGTGCCATCAGTGAGTCGAGTGGGGGAAGTGGCGAAAAACTGTTTTTT. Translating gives CAISESSGGSGEKLFF.

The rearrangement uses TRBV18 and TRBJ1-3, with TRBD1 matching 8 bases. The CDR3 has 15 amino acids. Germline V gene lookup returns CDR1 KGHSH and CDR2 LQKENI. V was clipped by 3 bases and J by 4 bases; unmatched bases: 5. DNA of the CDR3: TGTGCCAGCTCACCTCCAAGGACAGGGGGAAACACCATATATTTT. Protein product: CASSPPRTGGNTIYF.